The 22 T cell receptor beta chains in this list originate from one sample, sequenced in a study of blood T cell repertoires in COVID-19. Here immunoSEQ multiplex PCR was the method, and the copy in TCRdb shows in-frame clones only, minus some. Of 250,000 to 300,000 clones listed, about nine tenths are singletons. The sample comprised PBMCs or T cells enriched from blood (not recorded which). These receptors originate from a woman in her thirties or forties with acute COVID-19.

CDR3 sequence (DNA): TGTGCCAGCTCACCACCTGCGGGAGGGCCGGCAGAGACCCAGTACTTC. Protein product: CASSPPAGGPAETQYF. This chain links TRBV18 with TRBJ2-5, with 9 bases that match TRBD2. The CDR3 is 16 residues long. With 0 bases clipped from V and 4 bases from J, the junction kept 6 bases outside the gene matches. The germline CDR1 and CDR2 sequences are KGHSH and LQKENI.

On this clone itself: The identical CDR3 is also encoded by other nucleotide sequences in the sample. The genes are TRBV7-9 and TRBJ1-1; D is ambiguous. The CDR3 runs 15 residues. The germline CDR1 and CDR2 sequences are SEHNR and FQNEAQ (reference sequence). Trimming stripped 0 bases from V and 2 bases from J, with 10 bases between. The CDR3 spells CASSLALGGNTEAFF. Here the CDR3 DNA reads TGTGCCAGCAGCTTAGCTTTGGGAGGCAACACTGAAGCTTTCTTT.

This clone was counted a single time. V is TRBV6-2 or TRBV6-3 and J is TRBJ2-4, with D unclear. V dropped 5 bases and J dropped 5 bases, with 7 bases sitting between them. CDR1 MNHEY and CDR2 SVGEGT come from the germline V gene. The length of the CDR3 is 12 residues. Here the CDR3 reads CASSRGENIQYF. The CDR3 DNA reads as TGTGCCAGCAGTCGCGGTGAAAACATTCAGTACTTC.

The rearrangement uses TRBV5-5 and TRBJ2-3, with a weak D call TRBD2 (6 bases). There are 14 residues in the CDR3. In germline, CDR1 is SGHKS, CDR2 YYEKEE (reference sequence). Trimming cost V 4 bases and J 2 bases, with 11 bases left between them. This CDR3 reads CASSPTSTTDTQYF. The CDR3 bases are TGTGCCAGCAGCCCTACTAGCACCACAGATACGCAGTATTTT.

The chain is built from TRBV5-4 and TRBJ2-5; TRBD1 matches at 9 bases. The CDR3 totals 14 residues. Germline V gene lookup returns CDR1 SGHNT and CDR2 YYREEE (reference sequence). V lost 5 bases to trimming and J lost 5 bases; unmatched junction nucleotides: 7. CDR3 sequence reads: CASRPDRGYETQYF. The CDR3 DNA reads as TGTGCCAGCAGGCCAGACAGGGGGTACGAGACCCAGTACTTC.

The J gene is TRBJ2-7, the V gene TRBV23-1, with 10 nucleotides matching TRBD1. TRBV23-1 counts as an open reading frame of uncertain function. J gave up 3 bases and V 6 bases, and 11 bases lay outside the gene matches. The CDR3 has 16 residues. In DNA form, the CDR3 reads TGCGCCAGCAGCCAAGCCGACAGGGGGCCCCACTACGAGCAGTACTTC. Its protein is CASSQADRGPHYEQYF.

The chain carries TRBV28 and TRBJ2-7; unclear D gene. The V end was cut by 4 bases, the J end by 1 base, with 8 bases between. Germline V gene data show CDR1 as MDHEN and CDR2 as SYDVKM. The CDR3 loop spans 13 amino acids. The CDR3 coding sequence is TGTGCCAGCAGTTCCCCAGGATCCTACGAGCAGTACTTC. This codes for CASSSPGSYEQYF.

The V and J genes are TRBV30 and TRBJ1-3, with 10 bases lining up with TRBD1. Germline V gene sequence: CDR1 GTSNPN, CDR2 SVGIG (reference sequence). The CDR3 runs to 15 residues. V dropped 3 bases and J dropped 2; count of bases not matched to a gene: 4. The CDR3 loop reads CAWSADRGPGNTIYF. The CDR3 DNA reads as TGTGCCTGGAGCGCCGACAGGGGGCCTGGAAACACCATATATTTT.

The V call is TRBV10-3, the J call TRBJ1-5; D not resolved. The V end was cut by 1 base, the J end by 5 bases, with 12 bases between. This CDR3 comprises 15 residues. Germline loops: CDR1 ENHRY, CDR2 SYGVKD. CDR3 amino acids: CAISEFAGAHQPQHF. Written as DNA, the CDR3 is TGTGCCATCAGTGAGTTCGCAGGCGCTCATCAGCCCCAGCATTTT.

The rearrangement links TRBV19 to TRBJ2-5; 7 bases fit TRBD1. The CDR3 length is 17 residues. The J segment lost 5 bases and the V segment lost 8 bases, leaving 20 bases of the junction unmatched. CDR1 LNHDA and CDR2 SQIVND come from the germline V gene (reference sequence). The CDR3 sequence: CASSAALNEGARETQYF. The CDR3 coding sequence is TGTGCCAGTTCAGCCGCCCTCAACGAGGGGGCGCGTGAGACCCAGTACTTC.

The V gene is TRBV7-2, the J gene TRBJ1-1; maybe TRBD1 (5 bases). V shed 0 bases and J shed 11 bases, with 16 bases lying between them. The length of the CDR3 is 14 residues. CDR1 and CDR2 (germline): SGHTA, FQGNSA. CDR3 region: CASSLAGGGRFAFF. DNA of the CDR3: TGTGCCAGCAGCTTAGCGGGTGGGGGGAGGTTTGCTTTCTTT.

J is TRBJ2-1 and V is TRBV7-2, with D tentatively TRBD2 (5 bases). Germline loops: CDR1 SGHTA, CDR2 FQGNSA. V was shortened by 4 bases and J by 3 bases, with 13 bases between the two germline ends. CDR3 length: 15 amino acids. In DNA, the CDR3 is TGTGCCAGCAGCTCAATTCTTCGGGACTACAATGAGCAGTTCTTC. It specifies CASSSILRDYNEQFF. The full variable domain, rest sourced from reference TRBV7-2 and TRBJ2-1, is GAGVSQSPSNKVTEKGKDVELRCDPISGHTALYWYRQSLGQGLEFLIYFQGNSAPDKSGLPSDRFSAERTGGSVSTLTIQRTQQEDSAVYLCASSSILRDYNEQFFGPGTRLTVL.

The V and J genes are TRBV3-1 (or the pseudogene TRBV3-2) and TRBJ2-7; D may be TRBD1 (5 bases). The V end lost 3 bases, the J end lost 4 bases, and 19 bases lay between the germline ends. The CDR3 is 16 amino acids. Looked up from germline, CDR1 is LGHDT and CDR2 is YNNKEL (reference sequence). CDR3 in DNA: TGTGCCAGCAGCCATGAGGTGCCGTCTGCAGGGTACGAGCAGTACTTC. As protein: CASSHEVPSAGYEQYF.

The chain is built from TRBV2 and TRBJ2-1; D unresolved. Trimming took off 4 bases at V and 10 bases at J, with 8 bases between the two ends. The V gene's germline CDR1 is SNHLY and CDR2 FYNNEI. CDR3 length equals 11 residues. The CDR3 spells CASSVVLEQFF. The CDR3 DNA reads TGTGCCAGCAGTGTCGTGCTAGAGCAGTTCTTC. The complete variable domain, with remaining parts taken from reference TRBV2 and TRBJ2-1, reads EPEVTQTPSHQVTQMGQEVILRCVPISNHLYFYWYRQILGQKVEFLVSFYNNEISEKSEIFDDQFSVERPDGSNFTLKIRSTKLEDSAMYFCASSVVLEQFFGPGTRLTVL.

V usage is TRBV19 and J usage is TRBJ1-2, with 10 bases identical to TRBD1. The J segment lost 2 bases and the V segment lost 6 bases, leaving 3 bases of the junction unmatched. Germline values: CDR1 LNHDA, CDR2 SQIVND (reference sequence). The CDR3 loop spans 14 amino acids. The CDR3 protein is CASRRTGGNYGYTF. The CDR3 DNA sequence: TGTGCCAGTAGACGGACAGGGGGGAACTATGGCTACACCTTC.

J is TRBJ2-1 and V is TRBV5-1; possible D gene TRBD1, 5 bases. Per germline, CDR1 SGHRS and CDR2 YFSETQ. V was trimmed by 5 bases and J by 1 base, leaving 13 bases between them. The CDR3 spans 15 residues. CDR3 in DNA: TGCGCCAGCAGATACAGGCAGTGGTCCTACAATGAGCAGTTCTTC. Its protein is CASRYRQWSYNEQFF. Based on the CDR3 plus reference TRBV5-1 and TRBJ2-1, the full variable domain is KAGVTQTPRYLIKTRGQQVTLSCSPISGHRSVSWYQQTPGQGLQFLFEYFSETQRNKGNFPGRFSGRQFSNSRSEMNVSTLELGDSALYLCASRYRQWSYNEQFFGPGTRLTVL.

On this clone: An end of the junction does not agree with germline; a read error may underlie this. The chain combines TRBV5-1 with TRBJ1-3, with D unresolved. This CDR3 contains 14 residues. The germline V gene encodes CDR1 SGHRS and CDR2 YFSETQ. CDR3 protein: CASSLAGAGNTIYF. DNA for the CDR3: TGCGCCAGCAGCTTGGCCGGAGCTGGCAACACCATATATTTT.

The CDR3 protein is CASSLVTGGLYGYTF. The CDR3 DNA sequence: TGTGCCAGCAGTTTGGTGACAGGGGGCCTCTACGGCTACACCTTC. The genes are TRBV28 and TRBJ1-2, with 10 bases that match TRBD1. The CDR3 totals 15 residues. Germline CDR1 reads MDHEN; CDR2 reads SYDVKM. Trimming removed 3 bases from V and 8 bases from J; junction bases left unmatched: 9.

J is TRBJ1-5 and V is TRBV6-6, with D perhaps matching TRBD1 (6 bases). The CDR3 contains 15 residues. Trimming pared 8 bases from V and 4 bases from J, leaving 18 bases between. CDR1 is MNHNY and CDR2 is SVGAGI in the germline V gene (reference sequence). The CDR3 DNA is TGTGCCAGCTACCGGGGGGGCACCGATAATCAGCCCCAGCATTTT. It is translated as CASYRGGTDNQPQHF.

The gene calls are TRBV28 and TRBJ2-2; tentative D call: TRBD1 (6 bases). From germline, CDR1 is MDHEN and CDR2 SYDVKM. The V end was cut by 8 bases, the J end by 0 bases, with 25 bases between. The CDR3 runs 19 residues. This chain's CDR3 is CASSLIKWGTTPNTGELFF. The CDR3 region has the DNA TGTGCCAGCTCTTTAATTAAGTGGGGGACAACCCCGAACACCGGGGAGCTGTTTTTT.

The rearrangement links TRBV7-9 to TRBJ1-2; D unresolved. The CDR3 runs 15 residues. Germline CDR1 SEHNR, CDR2 FQNEAQ (reference sequence). V was trimmed by 4 bases and J by 4 bases, leaving 16 bases between them. The CDR3 bases are TGTGCCAGCAGCTCACCTCAAATGGAGATCTATGGCTACACCTTC. The encoded protein is CASSSPQMEIYGYTF.

There are a few counts of this clone. The V call is TRBV7-9, the J call TRBJ2-3, with a tentative D call TRBD2 (6 bases). From germline, CDR1 is SEHNR and CDR2 FQNEAQ (reference sequence). The CDR3 totals 14 residues. Trimming stripped 4 bases from V and 2 bases from J, with 10 bases between. The DNA of the CDR3 is TGTGCCAGCAGCTCCCGGACTACCACAGATACGCAGTATTTT. Its protein is CASSSRTTTDTQYF.